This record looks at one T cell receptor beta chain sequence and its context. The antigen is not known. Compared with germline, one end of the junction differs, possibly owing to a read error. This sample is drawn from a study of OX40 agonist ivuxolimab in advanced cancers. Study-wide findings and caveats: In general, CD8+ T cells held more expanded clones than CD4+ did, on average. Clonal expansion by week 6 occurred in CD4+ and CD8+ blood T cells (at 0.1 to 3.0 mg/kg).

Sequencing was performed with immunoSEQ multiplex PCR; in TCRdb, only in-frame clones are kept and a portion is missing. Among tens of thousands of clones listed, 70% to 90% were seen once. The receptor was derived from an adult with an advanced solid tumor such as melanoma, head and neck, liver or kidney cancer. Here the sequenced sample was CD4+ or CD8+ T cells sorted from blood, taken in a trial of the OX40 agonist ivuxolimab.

CDR3 sequence: CASSLGASANF. The CDR3 nucleotides read TGTGCCAGCAGCTTGGGGGCTAGCGCCAACTTC. V gene TRBV5-6 combines with J gene TRBJ2-5; a weak D match, TRBD2 (6 bases). Germline loops: CDR1 SGHDT, CDR2 YYEEEE. The CDR3 is 11 amino acids. Full variable domain (remainder filled in from reference TRBV5-6 and TRBJ2-5): DAGVTQSPTHLIKTRGQQVTLRCSPKSGHDTVSWYQQALGQGPQFIFQYYEEEERQRGNFPDRFSGHQFPNYSSELNVNALLLGDSALYLCASSLGASANFGPGTRLLVL.